Sequencing of this T cell receptor beta chain was carried out in a study of early T cells in non-severe SARS-CoV-2 infection. V was shortened by 3 bases and J by 2 bases, with 11 bases between the two germline ends. Germline V gene sequence: CDR1 MNHNY, CDR2 SVGAGI (reference sequence). The CDR3 has 15 residues. TCRdb reprocessed the 5' RACE reads with MiXCR, giving one entry per CDR3 protein. Among 60,000 to 65,000 distinct CDR3 sequences listed, roughly 9% were seen once. Sample: whole blood, taken at baseline. The genes are TRBV6-6 and TRBJ1-5; D call uncertain. This sequence was found in an adult who was a healthcare worker with PCR-confirmed SARS-CoV-2 infection or an uninfected control (not recorded which). CDR3 sequence (DNA): TGTGCCAGCAGTTATACCCTCGGGGGCAATCAGCCCCAGCATTTT. Residues: CASSYTLGGNQPQHF.